A single T cell receptor (beta chain) is shown here with its context. Original methodology: Reference gene primer amplification yielded estimated nucleated cell counts. Sequencing used immunoSEQ multiplex PCR; TCRdb keeps in-frame clones, though not all of them. The V and J calls and clone size are taken from that table; D and trimming were inferred from the DNA. The repertoire holds approximately 150,000 clones, with over 70% as singletons. The CDR3 totals 18 residues. Germline V CDR1 and CDR2: SGHTS, YDEGEE. V shed 0 bases and J shed 5 bases, with 20 bases lying between them. This sample stems from a study of blood T cell repertoires in COVID-19. Study-level background: T cells, B-cell-depleted T cells, or PBMCs provided the cDNA or gDNA that served as material.

Participants were placed into cohorts based on the clinical history they reported. Participants classified as exposed had met a COVID-19 case within 2 weeks before study entry. This chain links TRBV5-8 with TRBJ1-4; D perhaps matches TRBD1 (5 bases). The receptor comes from an older man who had been exposed to COVID-19. The specimen sequenced was PBMCs or T cells enriched from blood (not recorded which). The CDR3 loop reads CASSLDLGHQNRNEKLFF. In nucleotides, the CDR3 is TGTGCCAGCAGCTTGGATCTTGGACATCAGAACCGGAATGAAAAACTGTTTTTT.